This TCR beta chain is drawn from a study of T-cell reconstitution after alpha-beta-depleted transplantation in children. General study points: Several hundred graft clones that had expanded were reportedly the source of alpha-beta T cells about two months after transplant. The authors attributed T-cell counts and diversity one year after transplant mostly to newly produced T cells.

This clonotype appeared a few times. Its antigen is as yet unknown. Germline lookup yields CDR1 SNHLY and CDR2 FYNNEI. The V gene lost 5 bases and the J gene lost 2 bases, with 10 bases spanning the gap. The CDR3 contains 13 residues. This sample's TCRbeta library carried unique molecular identifier barcodes. TCRdb used MiXCR to reprocess the PCR reads, holding one entry per CDR3 protein. Of nearly 350,000 distinct CDR3 sequences listed, around 15% were seen once; the top ten hold roughly 40%. The source material was PBMCs, mostly from graft donor cells, sampled 360 days after TCRalphabeta/CD19-depleted stem cell transplant. The sequence was obtained from a male patient aged 2-10 years who had a stem cell transplant for acute lymphoblastic leukemia, so the T cells may come from the graft donor. The J gene is TRBJ2-7, the V gene TRBV2; tentatively, D is TRBD2 (5 bases). CDR3 nucleotides: TGTGCCAGCAGTTCAGGACTGACCTACGAGCAGTACTTC. The encoded protein is CASSSGLTYEQYF.